Below are 9 T cell receptor beta chains sequenced from a single sample in a study of T cells in Graves' hyperthyroidism and ophthalmopathy. Amplification of TCR beta CDR3 regions was performed using RNA transcripts as template. The HTBI primer set was used in a first-round RT-PCR of the TCR CDR3. MiXCR, run by TCRdb on the multiplex PCR reads, gives a single entry per CDR3 protein. The data contain some 150,000 distinct CDR3 sequences, around 20% of them singletons. Sequences were obtained from blood. The receptors originated from a woman aged 45 to 65 with Graves' hyperthyroidism that later progressed to Graves' ophthalmopathy.

This clonotype was picked up a small number of times. V usage is TRBV7-9 and J usage is TRBJ2-7; no firm D call. Between the trimmed V and J ends, which lost 5 bases and 2 bases, there was a span of 4 bases. Germline CDR1 is SEHNR and CDR2 is FQNEAQ (reference sequence). This CDR3 is 11 amino acids long. CDR3 sequence reads: CASSTAYEQYF. CDR3 in DNA: TGTGCCAGCAGCACAGCCTACGAGCAGTACTTC.

This clonotype was counted ten times or more. This chain uses TRBV7-9 with TRBJ1-1; D call uncertain. The CDR3 has 15 amino acids. Between the trimmed V and J ends, which lost 4 bases and 0 bases, there was a span of 12 bases. Germline loops: CDR1 SEHNR, CDR2 FQNEAQ (reference sequence). The CDR3 coding sequence is TGTGCCAGCAGCTCCGGTGGGTTAATGAACACTGAAGCTTTCTTT. Encoded protein: CASSSGGLMNTEAFF.

The chain carries TRBV20-1 and TRBJ2-7; D is possibly TRBD1 (5 bases). Trimming pared 1 base from V and 5 bases from J, leaving 15 bases between. The germline V gene encodes CDR1 DFQATT and CDR2 SNEGSKA (reference sequence). The CDR3 has 14 amino acids. CDR3 loop: CSARAPDRTNEQYF. Here the CDR3 DNA reads TGCAGTGCTAGAGCCCCTGACAGAACCAACGAGCAGTACTTC.

This chain uses TRBV18 with TRBJ2-1, with D tentatively TRBD1 (6 bases). CDR3 length: 15 residues. The V gene's germline CDR1 is KGHSH and CDR2 LQKENI. The V end was cut by 6 bases, the J end by 0 bases, with 12 bases between. Written as DNA, the CDR3 is TGTGCCAGCTCTCCAGGGACAAGCTCCTACAATGAGCAGTTCTTC. This translates into CASSPGTSSYNEQFF.

This clonotype has at least ten counts. CDR3 region: CASSESRSGRTDTQYF. The CDR3 coding sequence is TGTGCCAGCAGCGAAAGCCGTAGCGGTCGCACAGATACGCAGTATTTT. The chain has TRBV2 and TRBJ2-3; maybe TRBD2 (6 bases). V lost 6 bases and J 1 base, leaving 17 bases between the germline ends. The CDR3 has 16 amino acids. In germline, CDR1 is SNHLY, CDR2 FYNNEI. The entire variable domain, with the rest obtained from reference TRBV2 and TRBJ2-3, is as follows: EPEVTQTPSHQVTQMGQEVILRCVPISNHLYFYWYRQILGQKVEFLVSFYNNEISEKSEIFDDQFSVERPDGSNFTLKIRSTKLEDSAMYFCASSESRSGRTDTQYFGPGTRLTVL.

This clonotype showed up many times. The rearrangement uses TRBV20-1 and TRBJ1-1; D is ambiguous. Germline loops: CDR1 DFQATT, CDR2 SNEGSKA (reference sequence). V was clipped by 3 bases and J by 5 bases, with 13 bases between them. The length of the CDR3 is 13 residues. The CDR3 protein is CSARPNGDTEAFF. The DNA for the CDR3 is TGCAGTGCTAGGCCCAACGGGGATACTGAAGCTTTCTTT.

This clonotype occurred a few times. The CDR3 sequence is CASSFRLNYEQYF. The CDR3 DNA reads as TGTGCCAGTAGTTTCAGACTCAACTACGAGCAGTACTTC. The V call is TRBV19, the J call TRBJ2-7; D is unresolved. The germline V and J ends were trimmed by 5 bases and 3 bases, with 11 bases remaining between them. Germline V gene lookup returns CDR1 LNHDA and CDR2 SQIVND (reference sequence). The CDR3 length is 13 residues. Drawing the rest from reference TRBV19 and TRBJ2-7, the complete variable domain is DGGITQSPKYLFRKEGQNVTLSCEQNLNHDAMYWYRQDPGQGLRLIYYSQIVNDFQKGDIAEGYSVSREKKESFPLTVTSAQKNPTAFYLCASSFRLNYEQYFGPGTRLTVT.

This clonotype was observed many times. The chain is built from TRBV20-1 and TRBJ1-5; the D gene is possibly TRBD1 (5 bases). V was clipped by 1 base and J by 5 bases, with 9 bases between them. Germline assignment: CDR1 DFQATT and CDR2 SNEGSKA (reference sequence). This CDR3 is 13 amino acids long. CDR3 bases: TGCAGTGCTAGAGGGCAGGGAGATCAGCCCCAGCATTTT. Protein sequence: CSARGQGDQPQHF.

The V and J genes are TRBV6-1 and TRBJ2-7; D gene uncertain. Trimming removed 3 bases from V and 0 bases from J, with 12 bases in between. CDR1 MNHNS and CDR2 SASEGT come from the germline V gene. The CDR3 extends over 15 amino acids. In DNA form, the CDR3 reads TGTGCCAGCAGTGACCCGTCACTGATCTCCTACGAGCAGTACTTC. Encoded protein: CASSDPSLISYEQYF.